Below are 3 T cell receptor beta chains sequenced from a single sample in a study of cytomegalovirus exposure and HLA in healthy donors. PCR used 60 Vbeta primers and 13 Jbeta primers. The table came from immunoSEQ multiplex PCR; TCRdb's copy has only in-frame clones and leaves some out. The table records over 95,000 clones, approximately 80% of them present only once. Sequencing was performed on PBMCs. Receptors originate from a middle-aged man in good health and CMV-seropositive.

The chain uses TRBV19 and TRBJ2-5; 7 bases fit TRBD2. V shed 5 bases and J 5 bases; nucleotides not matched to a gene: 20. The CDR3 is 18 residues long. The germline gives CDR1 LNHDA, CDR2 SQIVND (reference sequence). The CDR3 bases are TGTGCCAGTAGTTCTGGGGGGGGGTCGGGGCAATCGGGGGAGACCCAGTACTTC. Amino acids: CASSSGGGSGQSGETQYF.

The CDR3 DNA follows: TGTGCCAGCAGCATGGGACAGGGGGCGCTCGGCTATGGCTACACCTTC. Translation gives CASSMGQGALGYGYTF. This chain joins TRBV2 and TRBJ1-2; 12 nucleotides agree with TRBD1. The CDR3 loop spans 16 amino acids. Looked up from germline, CDR1 is SNHLY and CDR2 is FYNNEI. V lost 6 bases, J lost 4 bases, and 9 bases stayed unmatched.

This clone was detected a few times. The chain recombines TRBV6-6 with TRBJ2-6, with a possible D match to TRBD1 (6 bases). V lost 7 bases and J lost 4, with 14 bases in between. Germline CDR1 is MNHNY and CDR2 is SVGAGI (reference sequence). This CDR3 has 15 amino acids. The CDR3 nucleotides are TGTGCCAGCATTCCCCAGGGGACGGGGGCCAACGTCCTGACTTTC. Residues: CASIPQGTGANVLTF.